Listed below are T cell receptor beta chains from one sample, sequenced in a study of regulatory T cells in long-lasting Graves disease. TCRdb fed the multiplex PCR reads into MiXCR, producing one record per CDR3 protein. Among around 480,000 distinct CDR3 sequences, 16% were seen once, and the ten largest hold around a quarter. Separately, the same data were catalogued under a study of T cells in Graves' hyperthyroidism and ophthalmopathy.

Specimen: peripheral blood mononuclear cells (PBMCs), collected at new diagnosis, from a patient treated with antithyroid drugs. These receptors came from a middle-aged woman with Graves disease. CDR3s include the opening cysteine and the closing phenylalanine or tryptophan. A D gene is named only where the DNA matches it firmly. Clone sizes are given selectively: once, few, many, or a class where the clone is expanded.

D	J	length	V	size	CDR3	DNA
.	TRBJ1-4	15	TRBV5-6	few	CASSPRWGGNEKLFF	TGTGCCAGCAGCCCCAGGTGGGGTGGTAATGAAAAACTGTTTTTT
.	TRBJ2-1	12	TRBV6-2/TRBV6-3	once	CASSYRPNEQFF	TGTGCCAGCAGTTACCGGCCAAATGAGCAGTTCTTC
.	TRBJ1-2	16	TRBV2	.	CASSVGGVVFNYGYTF	TGTGCCAGCAGCGTAGGAGGGGTGGTCTTCAACTATGGCTACACCTTC
.	TRBJ1-1	12	TRBV11-2	few	CASTQLGGEAFF	TGTGCCAGCACCCAATTGGGAGGGGAAGCTTTCTTT
.	TRBJ2-1	13	TRBV29-1	.	CSVEEGREDEQFF	TGCAGCGTTGAAGAAGGCAGGGAGGACGAGCAGTTCTTC
.	TRBJ1-6	19	TRBV12-3/TRBV12-4	many	CASSLGGGLSSSYNSPLHF	TGTGCCAGCAGTTTAGGAGGGGGTCTTTCGAGCTCCTATAATTCACCCCTCCACTTT
TRBD2	TRBJ2-1	14	TRBV4-1	.	CASSQATSRNEQFF	TGCGCCAGCAGTCAGGCGACTAGCAGGAATGAGCAGTTCTTC
.	TRBJ1-5	14	TRBV3-1	.	CASSQVGGDQPQHF	TGTGCCAGCAGCCAAGTGGGGGGGGATCAGCCCCAGCATTTT
.	TRBJ1-6	14	TRBV4-1	.	CASSQGPEGSPLHF	TGCGCCAGCAGCCAAGGGCCCGAGGGTTCACCCCTCCACTTT
.	TRBJ1-5	14	TRBV6-1	few	CASSALGGDQPQHF	TGTGCCAGCAGCGCACTAGGGGGAGATCAGCCCCAGCATTTT
.	TRBJ1-5	14	TRBV12-5	.	CASEKDGSNQPQHF	TGTGCTAGTGAAAAGGACGGTAGCAATCAGCCCCAGCATTTT
TRBD1	TRBJ1-4	13	TRBV30	many	CAWTGTGDEKLFF	TGTGCCTGGACCGGGACAGGGGACGAAAAACTGTTTTTT
.	TRBJ1-1	14	TRBV6-2/TRBV6-3	.	CASSYSGVDTEAFF	TGTGCCAGCAGTTACTCAGGGGTGGACACTGAAGCTTTCTTT
.	TRBJ2-7	12	TRBV6-5	few	CASSSSNYEQYF	TGTGCCAGCAGTTCTTCTAACTACGAGCAGTACTTC
TRBD2	TRBJ2-1	18	TRBV5-1	many	CASSPGGSGGAPYNEQFF	TGCGCCAGCAGCCCCGGAGGTAGCGGGGGGGCCCCCTACAATGAGCAGTTCTTC